Listed below are T cell receptor beta chains from one sample, sequenced in a study of OX40 agonist ivuxolimab in advanced cancers. Sequenced by immunoSEQ multiplex PCR; TCRdb stores in-frame clones only, minus some. The sample contains some 15,000 clones, 75% to 90% of which appear only once. The input for sequencing was CD4+ or CD8+ T cells sorted from blood, taken in a trial of the OX40 agonist ivuxolimab. Receptors originate from an adult with an advanced solid tumor such as melanoma, head and neck, liver or kidney cancer. Each CDR3 is given with its conserved first and last residue. A D gene is named only where the DNA matches it firmly. Not every row has a clone size; where given, it reads once, few, many or a size class.

j_gene | abundance | d_gene | v_gene | CDR3aa | CDR3nt
TRBJ2-3 | few | . | TRBV7-9 | CASSLYGDTQYF | TGTGCCAGCAGCTTATATGGAGATACGCAGTATTTT
TRBJ1-4 | . | TRBD1 | TRBV7-8 | CASSLVGGQGARNEKLFF | TGTGCCAGCAGCTTAGTTGGGGGACAGGGGGCGAGGAATGAAAAACTGTTTTTT
TRBJ2-3 | . | . | TRBV5-1 | CASRGRFSTDTQYF | TGCGCCAGCAGGGGGCGGTTTAGCACAGATACGCAGTATTTT
TRBJ2-7 | . | . | TRBV5-4 | CASSLSTRSYEQYF | TGTGCCAGCAGCTTGTCTACTCGCTCCTACGAGCAGTACTTC
TRBJ1-5 | . | TRBD1 | TRBV27 | CASSSGGMGTQHF | TGTGCCAGCAGTTCAGGGGGCATGGGGACCCAGCATTTT
TRBJ2-5 | . | TRBD2 | TRBV10-3 | CAISGGLAGPSETQYF | TGTGCCATCAGTGGGGGACTAGCGGGACCCTCGGAGACCCAGTACTTC
TRBJ2-1 | . | . | TRBV7-9 | CASSLASREPREYNEQFF | TGTGCCAGCAGCTTAGCGAGTCGGGAGCCTCGGGAGTACAATGAGCAGTTCTTC
TRBJ1-2 | . | . | TRBV6-6 | CATNHGSNYGYTF | TGTGCCACTAACCATGGGTCTAACTATGGCTACACCTTC
TRBJ2-1 | . | . | TRBV7-2 | CASSWTSYNEQFF | TGTGCCAGCAGCTGGACGAGCTACAATGAGCAGTTCTTC
TRBJ2-6 | . | . | TRBV19 | CASSSLGASSGANVLTF | TGTGCCAGTAGCTCCCTCGGCGCCAGCTCTGGGGCCAACGTCCTGACTTTC
TRBJ2-2 | . | TRBD1 | TRBV7-3 | CASSLGQGPGELFF | TGTGCCAGCAGCTTAGGACAGGGGCCCGGGGAGCTGTTTTTT
TRBJ2-6 | . | . | TRBV30 | CAWSNSGAGANVLTF | TGTGCCTGGAGTAATTCGGGGGCCGGGGCCAACGTCCTGACTTTC
TRBJ1-1 | few | TRBD1 | TRBV30 | CAWSQIQTGGAFF | TGTGCCTGGAGTCAAATCCAGACAGGGGGAGCTTTCTTT
TRBJ1-5 | . | TRBD1 | TRBV5-8 | CASSIRQGAQPQHF | TGTGCCAGCAGCATTAGACAGGGCGCTCAGCCCCAGCATTTT
TRBJ1-1 | . | TRBD1 | TRBV6-5 | CASRTGQGGAEAFF | TGTGCCAGCAGGACGGGACAGGGGGGCGCTGAAGCTTTCTTT
TRBJ2-1 | . | . | TRBV10-3 | CAISSGPDNEQFF | TGTGCCATCAGTAGCGGGCCCGACAATGAGCAGTTCTTC
TRBJ2-7 | . | TRBD1 | TRBV7-2 | CASSLEGTGGSYEQYF | TGTGCCAGCAGCTTAGAGGGGACAGGGGGCTCCTACGAGCAGTACTTC
TRBJ1-1 | . | . | TRBV9 | CASSVGGGGGTEAFF | TGTGCCAGCAGCGTAGGAGGGGGAGGGGGGACTGAAGCTTTCTTT
TRBJ1-5 | . | . | TRBV2 | CASRGDDQPRHF | TGTGCCAGCAGGGGTGACGATCAGCCCCGGCATTTT
TRBJ2-7 | . | . | TRBV19 | CASSMLIARDLRGEQYF | TGTGCCAGTAGTATGTTGATAGCTAGGGACCTCCGGGGCGAGCAGTACTTC
TRBJ2-3 | . | TRBD2 | TRBV7-3 | CASSLTSGSGGTDTQYF | TGTGCCAGCAGCTTAACGTCCGGTAGCGGGGGGACAGATACGCAGTATTTT
TRBJ2-3 | . | . | TRBV11-2 | CASSLALGPGADTQYF | TGTGCCAGCAGCTTAGCGCTGGGCCCCGGAGCAGATACGCAGTATTTT
TRBJ2-7 | once | TRBD2 | TRBV27 | CASRRTGLAGGSYEQYF | TGTGCCAGCAGACGGACGGGACTAGCGGGAGGGTCCTACGAGCAGTACTTC
TRBJ1-1 | few | . | TRBV6-5 | CASSLGMNTEAFF | TGTGCCAGCAGTCTCGGCATGAACACTGAAGCTTTCTTT
TRBJ2-3 | . | TRBD2 | TRBV5-1 | CASSTWGSGSAVGTDTQYF | TGCGCCAGCAGCACATGGGGTAGCGGGAGCGCAGTTGGTACAGATACGCAGTATTTT
TRBJ2-1 | few | . | TRBV11-2 | CASSLDGFSSGGNEQFF | TGTGCCAGCAGCTTAGATGGATTTTCCTCCGGTGGGAATGAGCAGTTCTTC
TRBJ2-3 | . | . | TRBV10-3 | CAIKRGGGVTDTQYF | TGTGCCATCAAGAGGGGGGGCGGGGTCACAGATACGCAGTATTTT
TRBJ1-2 | . | TRBD1 | TRBV12-5 | CASGPIHGTGDLYNYGYTF | TGTGCTAGTGGTCCGATACACGGGACAGGAGACCTTTACAACTATGGCTACACCTTC
TRBJ2-1 | . | TRBD2 | TRBV4-1 | CASSQAPGTSGGNEQFF | TGCGCCAGCAGCCAGGCCCCCGGGACTAGCGGGGGGAATGAGCAGTTCTTC
TRBJ2-1 | . | . | TRBV21-1 | CASSKGLERERYNEQFF | TGTGCCAGCAGCAAGGGGTTAGAGCGGGAGCGCTACAATGAGCAGTTCTTC
TRBJ2-5 | few | TRBD1 | TRBV30 | CAWSAGDRVQETQYF | TGTGCCTGGAGTGCAGGGGACAGGGTTCAAGAGACCCAGTACTTC
TRBJ2-7 | . | . | TRBV5-1 | CASSLGNSGYEQYF | TGCGCCAGCAGCTTGGGAAACAGCGGCTACGAGCAGTACTTC
TRBJ2-1 | . | . | TRBV9 | CASSVVGGSYNEQFF | TGTGCCAGCAGCGTAGTCGGAGGCTCCTACAATGAGCAGTTCTTC
TRBJ2-7 | once | TRBD1 | TRBV11-3 | CASSSAWTGNFYEQYF | TGTGCCAGCAGCTCAGCATGGACAGGGAATTTTTACGAGCAGTACTTC
TRBJ1-6 | . | . | TRBV6-6 | CASSARDSNNSPLHF | TGTGCCAGCAGTGCCCGGGACTCGAATAATTCACCCCTCCACTTT
TRBJ2-5 | once | . | TRBV2 | CASSSDSQETQYF | TGTGCCAGCAGTTCTGACAGCCAAGAGACCCAGTACTTC
TRBJ1-2 | . | . | TRBV5-6 | CASSLGQVGYTF | TGTGCCAGCAGCTTGGGGCAGGTCGGCTACACCTTC
TRBJ2-5 | . | TRBD1 | TRBV15 | CATSKARDSQETQYF | TGTGCCACCAGTAAGGCGAGGGACAGCCAAGAGACCCAGTACTTC
TRBJ1-6 | . | . | TRBV5-1 | CASSLEEGSGSPLHF | TGCGCCAGCAGCTTGGAGGAGGGATCCGGATCACCCCTCCACTTT
TRBJ2-1 | . | . | TRBV7-6 | CASSPTLRGSGSYNEQFF | TGTGCCAGCAGCCCCACCCTGAGAGGGAGCGGCTCCTACAATGAGCAGTTCTTC
TRBJ2-2 | . | . | TRBV6-1 | CASSEGGGNTGELFF | TGTGCCAGCAGTGAGGGCGGGGGCAACACCGGGGAGCTGTTTTTT
TRBJ2-2 | . | TRBD2 | TRBV15 | CATSRDKLAVNTGELFF | TGTGCCACCAGCAGAGATAAACTAGCGGTTAACACCGGGGAGCTGTTTTTT
TRBJ2-3 | . | . | TRBV5-6 | CASSPGRSTDTQYF | TGTGCCAGCAGCCCGGGACGGAGCACAGATACGCAGTATTTT
TRBJ2-7 | . | . | TRBV5-4 | CASSLSVGGVSYEQYF | TGTGCCAGCAGCTTGTCGGTCGGGGGAGTTAGTTACGAGCAGTACTTC
TRBJ2-3 | few | TRBD2 | TRBV5-4 | CASSPGLAGGEDTQYF | TGTGCCAGCAGCCCGGGACTAGCGGGAGGTGAAGATACGCAGTATTTT
TRBJ2-1 | . | . | TRBV19 | CASSIGSGFYNEQFF | TGTGCCAGTAGTATAGGCTCAGGCTTCTACAATGAGCAGTTCTTC
TRBJ1-2 | . | TRBD1 | TRBV27 | CASGGMRQGLNYGYTF | TGTGCCAGCGGGGGAATGAGACAGGGACTAAACTATGGCTACACCTTC
TRBJ2-3 | . | TRBD2 | TRBV5-1 | CASSFASGSKDTQYF | TGCGCCAGCAGCTTTGCTAGCGGGAGCAAGGATACGCAGTATTTT
TRBJ2-1 | . | . | TRBV7-6 | CASSLDYGEQFF | TGTGCCAGCAGCCTCGACTACGGTGAGCAGTTCTTC
TRBJ2-2 | . | TRBD1 | TRBV30 | CAWTRDRAGGELFF | TGTGCCTGGACCAGGGACAGGGCCGGCGGGGAGCTGTTTTTT
TRBJ2-4 | . | . | TRBV19 | CASIKGGSQGNIQYF | TGTGCCAGTATCAAAGGAGGGTCGCAGGGGAACATTCAGTACTTC
TRBJ2-7 | . | TRBD1 | TRBV6-5 | CASSPDRLTYEQYF | TGTGCCAGCAGCCCGGACAGGCTGACCTACGAGCAGTACTTC
TRBJ2-6 | few | . | TRBV27 | CASSLGDSRGAGANVLTF | TGTGCCAGCAGTTTAGGGGACTCGAGGGGGGCAGGGGCCAACGTCCTGACTTTC
TRBJ1-5 | . | . | TRBV19 | CASIQGQGSNQPQHF | TGTGCCAGTATTCAGGGGCAGGGTAGCAATCAGCCCCAGCATTTT
TRBJ2-4 | . | . | TRBV28 | CASSLNDPGLAKNIQYF | TGTGCCAGCAGTTTAAACGATCCGGGTCTAGCCAAAAACATTCAGTACTTC
TRBJ1-2 | . | . | TRBV4-2 | CASSLKGWSIGYTF | TGTGCCAGCAGCTTGAAAGGGTGGTCCATCGGCTACACCTTC
TRBJ2-7 | . | . | TRBV11-3 | CASSFRVNYEQYF | TGTGCCAGCAGCTTCAGGGTAAACTACGAGCAGTACTTC
TRBJ2-1 | . | TRBD1 | TRBV5-1 | CASSPGQEYNEQFF | TGCGCCAGCAGCCCGGGACAGGAGTACAATGAGCAGTTCTTC
TRBJ2-7 | . | TRBD1 | TRBV5-1 | CASSFGTGRNEQYF | TGCGCCAGCAGCTTCGGGACAGGGAGGAACGAGCAGTACTTC